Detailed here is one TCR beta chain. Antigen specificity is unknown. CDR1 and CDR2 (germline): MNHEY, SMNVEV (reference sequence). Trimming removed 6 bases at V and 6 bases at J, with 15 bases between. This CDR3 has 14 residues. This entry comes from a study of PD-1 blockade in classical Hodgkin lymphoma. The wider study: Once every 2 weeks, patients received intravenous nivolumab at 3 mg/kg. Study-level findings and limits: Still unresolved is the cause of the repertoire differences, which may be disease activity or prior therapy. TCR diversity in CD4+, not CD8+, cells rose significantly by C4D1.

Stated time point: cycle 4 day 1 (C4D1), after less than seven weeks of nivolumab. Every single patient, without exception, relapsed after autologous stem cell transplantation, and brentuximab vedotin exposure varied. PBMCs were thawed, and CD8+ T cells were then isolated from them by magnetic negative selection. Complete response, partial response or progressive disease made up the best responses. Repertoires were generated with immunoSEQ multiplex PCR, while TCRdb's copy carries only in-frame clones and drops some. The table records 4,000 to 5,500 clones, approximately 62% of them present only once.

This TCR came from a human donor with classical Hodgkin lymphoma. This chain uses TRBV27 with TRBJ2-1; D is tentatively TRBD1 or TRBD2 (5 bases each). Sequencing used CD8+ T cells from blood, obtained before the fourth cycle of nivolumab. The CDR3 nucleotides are TGTGCCAGCAGCTCCGGGACGGCGCCCAATGAGCAGTTCTTC. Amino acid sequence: CASSSGTAPNEQFF.